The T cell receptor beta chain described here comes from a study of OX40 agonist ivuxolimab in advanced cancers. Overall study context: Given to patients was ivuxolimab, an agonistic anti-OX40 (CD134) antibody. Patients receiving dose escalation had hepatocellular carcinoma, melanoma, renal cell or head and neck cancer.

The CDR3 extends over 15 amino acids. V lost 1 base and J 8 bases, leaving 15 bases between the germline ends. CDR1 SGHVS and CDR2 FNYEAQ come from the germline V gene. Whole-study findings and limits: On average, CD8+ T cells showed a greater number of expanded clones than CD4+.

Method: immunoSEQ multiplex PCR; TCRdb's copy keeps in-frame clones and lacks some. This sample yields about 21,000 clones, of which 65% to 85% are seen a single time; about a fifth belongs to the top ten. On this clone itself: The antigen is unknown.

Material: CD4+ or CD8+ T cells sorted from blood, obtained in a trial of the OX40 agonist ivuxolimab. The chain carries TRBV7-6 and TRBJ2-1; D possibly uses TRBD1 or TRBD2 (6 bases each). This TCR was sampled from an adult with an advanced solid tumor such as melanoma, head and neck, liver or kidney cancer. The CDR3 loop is CASSLEWGAVYEQFF. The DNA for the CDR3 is TGTGCCAGCAGCTTAGAGTGGGGGGCGGTCTATGAGCAGTTCTTC.